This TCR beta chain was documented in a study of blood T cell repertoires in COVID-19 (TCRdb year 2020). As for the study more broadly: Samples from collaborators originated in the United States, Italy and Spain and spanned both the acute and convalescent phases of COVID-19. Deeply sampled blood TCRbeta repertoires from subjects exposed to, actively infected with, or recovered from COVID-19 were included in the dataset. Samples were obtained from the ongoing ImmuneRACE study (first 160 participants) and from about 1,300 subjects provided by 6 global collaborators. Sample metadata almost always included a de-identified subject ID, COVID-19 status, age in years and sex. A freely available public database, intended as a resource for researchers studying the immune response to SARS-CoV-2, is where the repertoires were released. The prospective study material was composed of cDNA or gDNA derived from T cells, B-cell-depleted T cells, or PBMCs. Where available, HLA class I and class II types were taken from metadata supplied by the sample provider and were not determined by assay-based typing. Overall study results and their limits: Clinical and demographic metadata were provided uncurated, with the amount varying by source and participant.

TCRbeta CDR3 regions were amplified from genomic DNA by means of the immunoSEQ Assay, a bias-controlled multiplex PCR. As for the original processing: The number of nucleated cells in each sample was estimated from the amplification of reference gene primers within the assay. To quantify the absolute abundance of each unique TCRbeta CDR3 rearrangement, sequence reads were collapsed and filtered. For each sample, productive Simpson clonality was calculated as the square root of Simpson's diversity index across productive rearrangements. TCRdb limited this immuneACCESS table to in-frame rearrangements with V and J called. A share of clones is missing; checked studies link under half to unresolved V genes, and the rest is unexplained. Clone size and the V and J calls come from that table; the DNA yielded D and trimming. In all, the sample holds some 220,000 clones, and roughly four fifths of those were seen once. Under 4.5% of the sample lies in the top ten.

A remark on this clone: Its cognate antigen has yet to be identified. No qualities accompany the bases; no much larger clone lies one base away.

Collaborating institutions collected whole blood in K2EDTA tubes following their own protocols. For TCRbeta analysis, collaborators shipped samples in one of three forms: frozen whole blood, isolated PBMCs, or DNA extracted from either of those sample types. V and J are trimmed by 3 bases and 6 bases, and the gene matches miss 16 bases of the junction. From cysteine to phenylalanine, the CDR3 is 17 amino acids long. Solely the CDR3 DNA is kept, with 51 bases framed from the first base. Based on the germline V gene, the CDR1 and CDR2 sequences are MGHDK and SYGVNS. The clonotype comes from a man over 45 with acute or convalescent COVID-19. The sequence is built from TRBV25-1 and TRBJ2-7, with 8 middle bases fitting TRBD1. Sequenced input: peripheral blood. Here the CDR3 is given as CASSDPRQGPFIIEQYF. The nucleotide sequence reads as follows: TGTGCCAGCAGTGACCCCAGACAGGGGCCTTTTATTATCGAGCAGTACTTC.